Each of the 25 T cell receptor beta chains below was sequenced from the same sample in a study of shared clonotypes between healthy human individuals. Profiling relied on immunoSEQ multiplex PCR, and the TCRdb table lists in-frame clones only, not all of them. This table holds 900,000 to 1,200,000 clones, about four fifths found once. The sequenced material came from memory CD4+ T cells from PBMCs. Subset described: CD45RA-negative fraction. These receptors came from a man between 18 and 29 years old in good health. Some clones in this sample may be carry-over from other donors' samples.

Regarding this clone: Other DNA sequences in the same sample also yield this CDR3. The chain uses TRBV18 and TRBJ1-4, with TRBD1 as a possible D gene (5 bases). Looked up from germline, CDR1 is KGHSH and CDR2 is LQKENI. This CDR3 region has 14 residues. V lost 3 bases and J 6 bases, leaving 11 bases between the germline ends. The chain's CDR3 is CASSPSGGDEKLFF. The CDR3 DNA reads TGTGCCAGCTCACCGTCGGGGGGAGATGAAAAACTGTTTTTT.

The V and J genes are TRBV28 and TRBJ1-4, with a weak D call TRBD1 (6 bases). This CDR3 comprises 16 residues. Germline CDR1 and CDR2: MDHEN and SYDVKM. Trimming removed 3 bases at V and 6 bases at J, with 17 bases between. The CDR3 protein is CASSFESGGADEKLFF. The CDR3 nucleotides read TGTGCCAGCAGTTTTGAATCGGGGGGGGCGGATGAAAAACTGTTTTTT.

V gene TRBV28 combines with J gene TRBJ2-7; D gene uncertain. The V and J ends lost 4 bases and 5 bases respectively, with 15 bases between them. The germline gives CDR1 MDHEN, CDR2 SYDVKM. There are 14 residues in the CDR3. The CDR3 bases are TGTGCCAGCAGTTCCAGACTTTCCAGCGACGAGCAGTACTTC. It translates to CASSSRLSSDEQYF.

The chain uses TRBV29-1 and TRBJ1-4, with a tentative D call TRBD1 (6 bases). CDR3 length: 15 residues. The germline V and J ends were trimmed by 6 bases and 5 bases, with 19 bases remaining between them. Germline CDR1 reads SQVTM; CDR2 reads ANQGSEA. In DNA, the CDR3 is TGCAGCGTGGCCGGCGGACAGTATTCCAATGAAAAACTGTTTTTT. It encodes CSVAGGQYSNEKLFF.

J is TRBJ2-5 and V is TRBV4-3; perhaps TRBD2 as D (5 bases). In germline, CDR1 is LGHNA, CDR2 YSLEER. V was clipped by 0 bases and J by 9 bases, with 14 bases between them. This CDR3 has 14 residues. CDR3 in DNA: TGCGCCAGCAGCCAAGAGCGTGCTCCGGAGGCCCAGTACTTC. Translated: CASSQERAPEAQYF.

The sample holds a few counts of this clone. The chain couples TRBV2 to TRBJ1-2, with D uncertain. V lost 4 bases and J 8 bases, leaving 8 bases between the germline ends. The CDR3 covers 11 residues. The V gene's germline CDR1 is SNHLY and CDR2 FYNNEI. The CDR3 DNA reads TGTGCCAGCAGTGTTGGATGGGGCTACACCTTC. Amino acids: CASSVGWGYTF.

This clone was counted at least ten times. The chain employs TRBV7-8 and TRBJ1-5; maybe TRBD1 (5 bases). This CDR3 comprises 15 residues. Trimming removed 5 bases at V and 9 bases at J, with 20 bases between. Per the germline V gene, CDR1 is SGHVS and CDR2 is FQNEAQ. CDR3 bases: TGTGCCAGCAGCAGGAACCGGGACCTCGGGGCGCCCCAGCATTTT. It codes for CASSRNRDLGAPQHF.

The chain links TRBV5-4 to TRBJ2-2, with a possible D match to TRBD1 (5 bases). Trimming pared 3 bases from V and 0 bases from J, leaving 9 bases between. The CDR3 contains 15 residues. Germline V gives CDR1 SGHNT, CDR2 YYREEE (reference sequence). The CDR3 reads CASSSTRANTGELFF. The DNA of the CDR3 is TGTGCCAGCAGCTCAACCAGGGCGAACACCGGGGAGCTGTTTTTT.

The chain has TRBV4-2 and TRBJ2-3; TRBD2 agrees at 9 bases. With 1 base clipped from V and 5 bases from J, the junction kept 4 bases outside the gene matches. CDR3 length: 15 amino acids. The germline gives CDR1 LGHNA, CDR2 YNFKEQ. CDR3 amino acids: CASSQGLAGLDTQYF. CDR3 nucleotide sequence: TGTGCCAGCAGCCAAGGCCTAGCGGGACTAGATACGCAGTATTTT.

The chain uses TRBV6-6 and TRBJ2-7, with 10 positions matching TRBD2. CDR1 and CDR2 from the germline V gene are MNHNY and SVGAGI (reference sequence). The CDR3 length is 14 residues. V gave up 5 bases and J gave up 6 bases; unmatched junction bases: 7. The CDR3 region is CASSLTSGIPEQYF. The CDR3 region has the DNA TGTGCCAGCAGTCTCACTAGCGGGATCCCCGAGCAGTACTTC.

J is TRBJ2-7 and V is TRBV29-1, with 9 bases identical to TRBD2. Trimming cost V 4 bases and J 6 bases; bases outside gene matches: 7. CDR1 and CDR2 from the germline V gene are SQVTM and ANQGSEA. This CDR3 is 13 amino acids long. CDR3 nucleotide sequence: TGCAGCGTTGTTCGCGGGAGGGCGGGCGAGCAGTACTTC. This encodes CSVVRGRAGEQYF.

The chain carries TRBV7-9 and TRBJ2-7; D unresolved. CDR1 is SEHNR and CDR2 is FQNEAQ in the germline V gene (reference sequence). There are 14 residues in the CDR3. V was shortened by 1 base and J by 2 bases, with 9 bases between the two germline ends. CDR3 bases: TGTGCCAGCAGCTTAGGTTCTGGTACCTACGAGCAGTACTTC. Translated: CASSLGSGTYEQYF.

J is TRBJ1-1 and V is TRBV10-3; 7 bases agree with TRBD1. The CDR3 is made up of 12 amino acids. Germline CDR1 and CDR2: ENHRY and SYGVKD. The J segment lost 2 bases and the V segment lost 11 bases, leaving 5 bases of the junction unmatched. The CDR3 region is CAAGGGNTEAFF. The DNA of the CDR3 is TGTGCCGCAGGGGGGGGAAACACTGAAGCTTTCTTT.

The CDR3 sequence: CARTTGSYEQYF. CDR3 DNA sequence: TGTGCCCGGACTACGGGTTCCTACGAGCAGTACTTC. The chain has TRBV30 and TRBJ2-7; tentative D call: TRBD2 (6 bases). Germline CDR1 is GTSNPN and CDR2 is SVGIG (reference sequence). The CDR3 extends over 12 amino acids. V lost 8 bases, J lost 1 base, and 12 bases lay in between.

The chain employs TRBV6-1 and TRBJ2-1; TRBD2 matches at 9 bases. Trimming removed 11 bases from V and 8 bases from J; junction bases left unmatched: 16. Germline assignment: CDR1 MNHNS and CDR2 SASEGT. CDR3 size: 15 residues. CDR3 region: CACNSGASGNHEQFF. The CDR3, as DNA: TGTGCCTGCAACTCCGGGGCTAGCGGGAACCATGAGCAGTTCTTC.

V is TRBV18 and J is TRBJ2-1, with D possibly being TRBD1 (5 bases). The CDR3 length is 13 residues. Germline CDR1 and CDR2: KGHSH and LQKENI. With 2 bases removed from V and 9 bases from J, the gap between germline ends came to 11 bases. The CDR3 nucleotides are TGTGCCAGCTCACCAGTTCTTAGGGGTGAGCAGTTCTTC. This translates into CASSPVLRGEQFF.

In this sample, this clone turned up a few times. V is TRBV2 and J is TRBJ1-1, with D hard to call. The CDR3 contains 14 residues. The V and J ends lost 4 bases and 1 base respectively, with 10 bases between them. Per germline, CDR1 SNHLY and CDR2 FYNNEI. The DNA for the CDR3 is TGTGCCAGCAGTGTTCAGCGGCAGAACACTGAAGCTTTCTTT. It encodes CASSVQRQNTEAFF.

This chain connects TRBV28 to TRBJ2-7; weak D call: TRBD2 (5 bases). CDR3 size: 11 residues. Germline CDR1 and CDR2: MDHEN and SYDVKM. V was cut by 9 bases and J by 7 bases, with 13 bases left in between. CDR3 in amino acids: CARSITGEQYF. Written as DNA, the CDR3 is TGTGCCAGGTCAATTACGGGGGAGCAGTACTTC.

The chain combines TRBV5-6 with TRBJ1-1, with D hard to call. The CDR3 is made up of 15 amino acids. Germline V gives CDR1 SGHDT, CDR2 YYEEEE. Between the trimmed V and J ends, which lost 0 bases and 0 bases, there was a span of 9 bases. The CDR3 DNA reads TGTGCCAGCAGCTTGGGGGCGCGTATGAACACTGAAGCTTTCTTT. This encodes CASSLGARMNTEAFF.

This chain connects TRBV21-1 to TRBJ2-7. TRBV21-1 is given as a pseudogene. The CDR3 loop spans 11 amino acids. The CDR3 region has the DNA TGTGCCAGCAGGAGGGGCTACGAGCAGTACTTC. This encodes CASRRGYEQYF.

The chain combines TRBV7-3 with TRBJ1-2, with 7 bases matching TRBD1. Germline V gives CDR1 SGHTA, CDR2 FQGTGA. The V gene end was trimmed by 4 bases and the J gene end by 2 bases; junction bases not matched to a gene: 7. The CDR3 runs to 15 residues. In nucleotides, the CDR3 is TGTGCCAGCAGCTCAGAACCGGGACAGAACTATGGCTACACCTTC. This codes for CASSSEPGQNYGYTF.

The chain combines TRBV7-3 with TRBJ2-7, with 8 bases lining up with TRBD2. Trimming removed 5 bases from V and 5 bases from J; junction bases left unmatched: 11. Germline CDR1 reads SGHTA; CDR2 reads FQGTGA. The CDR3 runs 15 residues. CDR3: CASSPGGRTKDEQYF. In nucleotides, the CDR3 is TGTGCCAGCAGCCCCGGCGGGAGGACGAAGGACGAGCAGTACTTC.

The rearrangement links TRBV27 to TRBJ2-5; a possible D gene is TRBD2 (6 bases). The CDR3 runs 14 residues. The germline V and J ends were trimmed by 8 bases and 0 bases, with 13 bases remaining between them. Per germline, CDR1 MNHEY and CDR2 SMNVEV (reference sequence). Written as DNA, the CDR3 is TGTGCCAGCCCGGGACTCCAGTACCAAGAGACCCAGTACTTC. It translates to CASPGLQYQETQYF.

DNA for the CDR3: TGTGCCAGCTCCGAATCCGACAGCGCATACGGATACGAGCAGTACTTC. It is translated as CASSESDSAYGYEQYF. The chain couples TRBV18 to TRBJ2-7, with D possibly being TRBD1 (5 bases). V lost 6 bases, J lost 4 bases, and 22 bases lay in between. The CDR3 loop spans 16 amino acids. Germline values: CDR1 KGHSH, CDR2 LQKENI.

This clone was seen only a few times. The rearrangement uses TRBV6-1 and TRBJ2-3; D is possibly TRBD2 (6 bases). Germline loops: CDR1 MNHNS, CDR2 SASEGT. The CDR3 consists of 18 residues. V was clipped by 1 base and J by 0 bases, with 17 bases between them. CDR3 DNA sequence: TGTGCCAGCAGTGAAGTTTCGGGGGAGTCTCCTAGCACAGATACGCAGTATTTT. Its protein product is CASSEVSGESPSTDTQYF.